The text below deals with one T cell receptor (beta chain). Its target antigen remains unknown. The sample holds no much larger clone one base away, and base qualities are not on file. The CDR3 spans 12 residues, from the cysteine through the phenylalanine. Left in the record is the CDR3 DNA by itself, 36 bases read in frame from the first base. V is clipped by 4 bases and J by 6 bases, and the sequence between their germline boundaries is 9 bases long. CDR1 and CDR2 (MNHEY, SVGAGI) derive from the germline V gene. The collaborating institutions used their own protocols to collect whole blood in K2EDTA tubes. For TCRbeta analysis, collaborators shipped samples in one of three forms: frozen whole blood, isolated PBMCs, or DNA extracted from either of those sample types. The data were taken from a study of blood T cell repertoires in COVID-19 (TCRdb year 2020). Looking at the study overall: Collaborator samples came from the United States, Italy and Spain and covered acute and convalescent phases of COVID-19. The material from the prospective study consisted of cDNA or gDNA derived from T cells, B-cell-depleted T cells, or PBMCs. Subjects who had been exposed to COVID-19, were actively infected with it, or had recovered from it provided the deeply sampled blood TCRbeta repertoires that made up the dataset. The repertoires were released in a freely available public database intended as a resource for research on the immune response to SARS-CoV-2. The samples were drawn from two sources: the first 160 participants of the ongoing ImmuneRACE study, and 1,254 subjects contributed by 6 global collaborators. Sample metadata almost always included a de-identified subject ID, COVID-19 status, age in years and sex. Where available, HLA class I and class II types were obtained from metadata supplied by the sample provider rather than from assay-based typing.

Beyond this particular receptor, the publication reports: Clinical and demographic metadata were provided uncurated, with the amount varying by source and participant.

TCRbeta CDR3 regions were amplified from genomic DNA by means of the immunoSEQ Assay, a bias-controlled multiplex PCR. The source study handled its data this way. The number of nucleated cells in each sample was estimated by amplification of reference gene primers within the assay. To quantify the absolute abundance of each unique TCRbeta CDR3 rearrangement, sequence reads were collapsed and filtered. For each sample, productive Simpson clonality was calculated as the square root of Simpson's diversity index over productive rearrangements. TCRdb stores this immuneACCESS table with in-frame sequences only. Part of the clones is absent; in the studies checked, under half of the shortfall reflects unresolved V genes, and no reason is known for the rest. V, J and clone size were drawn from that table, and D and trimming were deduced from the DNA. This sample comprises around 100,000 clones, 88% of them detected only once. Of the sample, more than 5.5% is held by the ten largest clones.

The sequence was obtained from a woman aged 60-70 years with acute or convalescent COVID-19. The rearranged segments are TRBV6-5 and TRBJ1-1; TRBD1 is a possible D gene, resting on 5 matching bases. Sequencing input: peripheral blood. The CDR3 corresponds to CASSWRGSEAFF. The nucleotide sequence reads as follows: TGTGCCAGCAGTTGGAGGGGTTCTGAAGCTTTCTTT.